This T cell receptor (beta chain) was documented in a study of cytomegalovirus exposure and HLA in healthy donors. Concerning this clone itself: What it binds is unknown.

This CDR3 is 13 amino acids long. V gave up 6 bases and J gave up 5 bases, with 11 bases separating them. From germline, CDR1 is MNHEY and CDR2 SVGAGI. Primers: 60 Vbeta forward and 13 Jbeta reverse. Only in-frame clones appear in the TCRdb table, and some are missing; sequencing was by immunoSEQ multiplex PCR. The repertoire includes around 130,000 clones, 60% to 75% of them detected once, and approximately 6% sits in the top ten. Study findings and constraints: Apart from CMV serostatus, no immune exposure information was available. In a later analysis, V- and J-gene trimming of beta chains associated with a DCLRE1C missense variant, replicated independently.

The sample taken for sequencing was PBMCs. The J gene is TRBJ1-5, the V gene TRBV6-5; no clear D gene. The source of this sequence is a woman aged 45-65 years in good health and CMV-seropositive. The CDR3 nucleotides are TGTGCCAGCAGGCCCAGGAGGGATCAGCCCCAGCATTTT. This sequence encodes CASRPRRDQPQHF.